This is a list of T cell receptor beta chains from one sample in a study of radiotherapy plus CTLA-4 blockade in lung cancer. Data came from immunoSEQ multiplex PCR; TCRdb stores just in-frame clones and leaves some out. The sample lists around 100,000 clones, approximately 80% occurring once. The sample consisted of peripheral blood, taken from a patient treated with radiotherapy plus ipilimumab. The source is a human donor with non-small cell lung cancer that progressed on radiotherapy plus ipilimumab. Some clones in this sample may be carry-over from other donors' samples. Each CDR3 is given with its conserved first and last residue. A D gene is named only where the DNA matches it firmly. Clone size is given for some rows only: seen once, a few or many times, or a class if the clone is expanded.

D gene,J gene,clone size,V gene,CDR3 DNA,CDR3 protein
TRBD1,TRBJ1-2,NA,TRBV4-3,TGCGCCAGCAGCCACCACGGCGGACAGGTCTATGGCTACACCTTC,CASSHHGGQVYGYTF
NA,TRBJ2-7,NA,TRBV19,TGTGCCAGTAGTTCACCCGGGACAACGGTCTACGAGCAGTACTTC,CASSSPGTTVYEQYF
TRBD1,TRBJ2-5,NA,TRBV2,TGTGCCAGCAGGGCAACCGACAGGGGGCGAAAAGAGACCCAGTACTTC,CASRATDRGRKETQYF
TRBD1,TRBJ2-2,NA,TRBV7-3,TGTGCCAGCAGCTTATTTGGGACAGGGTACACCGGGGAGCTGTTTTTT,CASSLFGTGYTGELFF
NA,TRBJ1-1,NA,TRBV4-2,TGTGCCAGCAGCCAAGCACACCAGAACACTGAAGCTTTCTTT,CASSQAHQNTEAFF
NA,TRBJ1-5,NA,TRBV29-1,TGCAGCGTGCTGACGGTCGAAGAGCAGCCCCAGCATTTT,CSVLTVEEQPQHF
NA,TRBJ1-2,NA,TRBV4-2,TGTGCCAGCAGCCACAGACTAACAGGTTCCAACTATGGCTACACCTTC,CASSHRLTGSNYGYTF
TRBD2,TRBJ2-1,NA,TRBV6-1,TGTGCCAGCAGTGAAGGGCTAGCGGGGGGGTACAACAATGAGCAGTTCTTC,CASSEGLAGGYNNEQFF
TRBD1,TRBJ1-6,few,TRBV28,TGTGCCAGCCGGGGGACAGGGTTTTCACCCCTCCACTTT,CASRGTGFSPLHF
TRBD2,TRBJ2-6,NA,TRBV27,TGTGCCAGCAGTTTCTTTTTTTCGGGGGGCTCTGGGGCCAACGTCCTGACTTTC,CASSFFFSGGSGANVLTF
NA,TRBJ2-2,once,TRBV13,TGTGCCAGCAGCCGCCCGGTCGGGGTCCAAACGGGCGGGGAGCTGTTTTTT,CASSRPVGVQTGGELFF
TRBD1,TRBJ1-6,NA,TRBV2,TGTGCCGGACAGGGCTCAACCAATAATTCACCCCTCCACTTT,CAGQGSTNNSPLHF